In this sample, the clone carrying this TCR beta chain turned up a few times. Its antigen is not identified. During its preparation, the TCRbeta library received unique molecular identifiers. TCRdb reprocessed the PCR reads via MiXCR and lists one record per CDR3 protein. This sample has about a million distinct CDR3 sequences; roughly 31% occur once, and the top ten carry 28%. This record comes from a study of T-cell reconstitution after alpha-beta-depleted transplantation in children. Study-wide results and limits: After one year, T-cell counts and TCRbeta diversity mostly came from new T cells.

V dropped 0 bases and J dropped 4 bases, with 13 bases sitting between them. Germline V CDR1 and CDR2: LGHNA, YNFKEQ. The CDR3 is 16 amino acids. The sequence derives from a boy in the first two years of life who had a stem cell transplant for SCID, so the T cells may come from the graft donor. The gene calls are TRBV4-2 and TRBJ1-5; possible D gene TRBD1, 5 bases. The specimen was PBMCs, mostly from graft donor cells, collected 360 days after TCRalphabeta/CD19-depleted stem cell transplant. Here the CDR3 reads CASSQDRTGRNQPQHF. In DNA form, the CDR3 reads TGTGCCAGCAGCCAAGATCGTACAGGCAGAAATCAGCCCCAGCATTTT.